This T cell receptor beta chain was recovered during a study of somatic mutations in cytotoxic T cells in rheumatoid arthritis. The V segment lost 7 bases and the J segment 6 bases; nucleotides outside the gene matches: 5. CDR3 length equals 14 residues. Germline CDR1 is SGHVS and CDR2 is FQNEAQ. Using immunoSEQ multiplex PCR, the repertoire was profiled, and TCRdb retains in-frame clones only, with some absent. Of roughly 20,000 clones listed, over 70% are singletons. This clone was seen once. Sequencing used CD8+ T cells sorted from blood. The chain employs TRBV7-8 and TRBJ2-7; 14 bases agree with TRBD2. The source of this sequence is a man aged 60-69 years in good health. CDR3 DNA: TGTGCCAGCACCCGACTAGCGGGAGGGATCGAGCAGTACTTC. Translation gives CASTRLAGGIEQYF.